This record concerns one T cell receptor beta chain sequence. Profiling relied on immunoSEQ multiplex PCR, and the TCRdb table lists in-frame clones only, not all of them. Found here are 150,000 to 190,000 clones, approximately 94% of them singletons; the top ten hold about 0.31%. This sample was taken from a study of OX40 agonist ivuxolimab in advanced cancers. At the level of the study: Patients received the agonistic anti-OX40 (CD134) antibody ivuxolimab.

Germline V gene lookup returns CDR1 KGHSH and CDR2 LQKENI. The CDR3 length is 16 residues. V shed 0 bases, J shed 1 base, and the junction held 3 bases outside the gene matches. The genes are TRBV18 and TRBJ2-3, with TRBD1 matching over 8 bases. Sequencing used CD4+ or CD8+ T cells sorted from blood, obtained in a trial of the OX40 agonist ivuxolimab. This receptor was taken from an adult with an advanced solid tumor such as melanoma, head and neck, liver or kidney cancer. DNA for the CDR3: TGTGCCAGCTCACCACCAAACAGGGGGGGCACAGATACGCAGTATTTT. This translates into CASSPPNRGGTDTQYF.